The next 21 T cell receptor beta chains were all read from a single sample in a study of beta chain features in type 1 diabetes. The whole isolated RNA underwent reverse transcription, so sequencing captured expressed TCRB transcripts. Data came from immunoSEQ multiplex PCR; TCRdb stores just in-frame clones and leaves some out. The table shows under 450,000 clones, with around 16% occurring only once. Sequenced material: naive CD4+ T cells from blood. These receptors originate from a woman aged 18-29 years in good health.

There are a few counts of this clone. This sequence joins TRBV27 and TRBJ1-2, with D uncertain. Trimming shortened V by 4 bases and J by 7 bases, and 22 bases separated the two germline ends. The germline V gene has CDR1 MNHEY and CDR2 SMNVEV (reference sequence). The CDR3 sequence is 16 residues long. The CDR3 spells CASSSREKNLPGGYTF. The CDR3, as DNA: TGTGCCAGCAGTTCCCGAGAGAAGAACCTGCCTGGTGGCTACACCTTC.

This clone was counted a single time. V and J are TRBV9 and TRBJ2-3, with unresolved D. This CDR3 contains 14 residues. Germline-derived CDR1 and CDR2 are SGDLS and YYNGEE. The V gene lost 0 bases and the J gene lost 9 bases, with 14 bases spanning the gap. The CDR3 DNA sequence: TGTGCCAGCAGCGTAGAGCTAGAACCCGGAACGCAGTATTTT. Amino acid sequence: CASSVELEPGTQYF.

This clone came up a few times. V is TRBV30 and J is TRBJ2-2; TRBD2 aligns across 7 bases. Germline V lookup: CDR1 GTSNPN, CDR2 SVGIG (reference sequence). This CDR3 contains 15 residues. V gave up 4 bases and J gave up 6 bases; unmatched junction bases: 11. The CDR3 region is CAWITGGMGAGELFF. CDR3 nucleotides: TGTGCCTGGATAACCGGGGGGATGGGAGCCGGGGAGCTGTTTTTT.

V is TRBV4-1 and J is TRBJ1-4; no reliable D call. From germline, CDR1 is MGHRA and CDR2 YSYEKL. V was clipped by 5 bases and J by 8 bases, with 12 bases between them. The CDR3 has 13 amino acids. CDR3 nucleotides: TGCGCCAGCAGCAGACCGGAGGGAGAAAAACTGTTTTTT. It specifies CASSRPEGEKLFF.

The genes are TRBV30 and TRBJ2-1; maybe TRBD2 (6 bases). CDR3 length: 14 residues. Germline CDR1 reads GTSNPN; CDR2 reads SVGIG (reference sequence). V was shortened by 4 bases and J by 5 bases, with 15 bases between the two germline ends. Written as DNA, the CDR3 is TGTGCCTGGATTTCTGGGCGGGGAGACAATGAGCAGTTCTTC. Its translation: CAWISGRGDNEQFF.

This clone was detected a few times. The chain joins TRBV30 to TRBJ2-1; D gene unclear. The CDR3 extends over 13 amino acids. Per germline, CDR1 GTSNPN and CDR2 SVGIG (reference sequence). The CDR3 reads CACKRWLFNEQFF. CDR3 nucleotide sequence: TGTGCTTGTAAGAGGTGGCTTTTCAATGAGCAGTTCTTC. The full variable domain, completed using reference TRBV30 and TRBJ2-1, is SQTIHQWPATLVQPVGSPLSLECTVEGTSNPNLYWYRQAAGRGLQLLFYSVGIGQISSEVPQNLSASRPQDRQFILSSKKLLLSDSGFYLCACKRWLFNEQFFGPGTRLTVL.

The rearrangement joins TRBV11-2 to TRBJ1-2; tentatively, D is TRBD1 (5 bases). The CDR3 loop spans 14 amino acids. Trimming stripped 5 bases from V and 3 bases from J, with 13 bases between. Germline lookup yields CDR1 SGHAT and CDR2 FQNNGV. This chain's CDR3 is CASSPQGLDYGYTF. The DNA of the CDR3 is TGTGCCAGCAGCCCGCAGGGTTTGGACTATGGCTACACCTTC.

This chain connects TRBV7-3 to TRBJ2-2; 8 bases match TRBD1. CDR3 length equals 16 residues. J was trimmed by 1 base and V by 2 bases; bases with no gene match: 3. Germline V gives CDR1 SGHTA, CDR2 FQGTGA. CDR3 DNA sequence: TGTGCCAGCAGCTTATATGGACAGGGGAACACCGGGGAGCTGTTTTTT. Translated: CASSLYGQGNTGELFF.

This clone was recorded a few times. V and J are TRBV29-1 and TRBJ1-2; TRBD1 is a possible D gene (5 bases). Germline V lookup: CDR1 SQVTM, CDR2 ANQGSEA. CDR3 size: 13 residues. Trimming removed 8 bases from V and 1 base from J, with 14 bases in between. The CDR3 DNA sequence: TGCAGCACTCGACAGCTACTTAACTATGGCTACACCTTC. As protein: CSTRQLLNYGYTF.

The V and J genes are TRBV4-1 and TRBJ2-1; the D gene is possibly TRBD2 (6 bases). In germline, CDR1 is MGHRA, CDR2 YSYEKL. V dropped 0 bases and J dropped 3 bases, with 15 bases sitting between them. The CDR3 is 17 residues long. The CDR3 DNA reads TGCGCCAGCAGCCAAGAACTGCCTAGCGTGAACTACAATGAGCAGTTCTTC. Translated: CASSQELPSVNYNEQFF.

This clone was counted between two and nine times. The chain combines TRBV30 with TRBJ1-5, with D possibly TRBD1 on 5 matching bases. The CDR3 runs 11 residues. From germline, CDR1 is GTSNPN and CDR2 SVGIG (reference sequence). The V and J ends lost 5 bases and 8 bases respectively, with 10 bases between them. This chain's CDR3 is CAWGGDEPQHF. The CDR3 DNA is TGTGCCTGGGGGGGGGACGAGCCCCAGCATTTT.

The chain combines TRBV28 with TRBJ1-2, with 8 bases identical to TRBD1. There are 16 residues in the CDR3. CDR1 is MDHEN, CDR2 SYDVKM, per germline. V trimming: 3 bases; J trimming: 2 bases; junction bases outside the gene matches: 8. This chain's CDR3 is CASSFPTRQGNYGYTF. The CDR3 DNA follows: TGTGCCAGCAGTTTCCCCACCCGACAGGGGAACTATGGCTACACCTTC.

The table lists this clone with a few counts. This chain links TRBV30 with TRBJ2-3; the D is unclear. Germline V gene sequence: CDR1 GTSNPN, CDR2 SVGIG (reference sequence). This CDR3 comprises 12 residues. With 0 bases removed from V and 6 bases from J, the gap between germline ends came to 7 bases. The CDR3 region has the DNA TGTGCCTGGAGTGTTGGTGCGGATACGCAGTATTTT. This sequence encodes CAWSVGADTQYF.

This clone was seen a handful of times. The CDR3 region is CSVTRTSGYYEQYF. CDR3 sequence (DNA): TGCAGCGTTACGAGGACTAGCGGGTATTACGAGCAGTACTTC. The chain combines TRBV29-1 with TRBJ2-7; 11 bases fit TRBD2. The CDR3 is 14 amino acids. V lost 5 bases and J lost 4; bases outside the gene matches: 7. The germline CDR1 and CDR2 sequences are SQVTM and ANQGSEA.

The sample holds a few counts of this clone. The rearrangement joins TRBV7-9 to TRBJ2-7; 7 bases match TRBD1. Germline CDR1 and CDR2: SEHNR and FQNEAQ (reference sequence). The J segment lost 6 bases and the V segment lost 6 bases, leaving 11 bases of the junction unmatched. The CDR3 contains 14 residues. CDR3 sequence reads: CASSPATGTSEQYF. Here the CDR3 DNA reads TGTGCCAGCAGTCCGGCGACAGGGACGAGCGAGCAGTACTTC.

The chain uses TRBV30 and TRBJ1-4, with unresolved D. Trimming took 2 bases from V and 8 from J, leaving 15 bases between them. This CDR3 contains 14 residues. The V gene's germline CDR1 is GTSNPN and CDR2 SVGIG (reference sequence). The CDR3 DNA follows: TGTGCCTGGAGTCCCGGTAGCTCCGGGGAAAAACTGTTTTTT. Translated: CAWSPGSSGEKLFF.

V gene TRBV10-3 combines with J gene TRBJ2-5; D is unresolved. Trimming took 2 bases from V and 5 from J, leaving 6 bases between them. This CDR3 region has 12 residues. Germline-derived CDR1 and CDR2 are ENHRY and SYGVKD. The CDR3 nucleotides read TGTGCCATCAGTGAGCCTTTGGAGACCCAGTACTTC. It specifies CAISEPLETQYF.

This clone showed up just a few times. The rearrangement links TRBV30 to TRBJ2-7; TRBD2 agrees at 7 bases. V shed 4 bases, J shed 1 base, and the junction held 4 bases outside the gene matches. The CDR3 has 13 amino acids. The V gene's germline CDR1 is GTSNPN and CDR2 SVGIG (reference sequence). The CDR3 bases are TGTGCCTGGAATACGGGAGGTTCCTACGAGCAGTACTTC. Its protein product is CAWNTGGSYEQYF.

This clone was detected a few times. The chain has TRBV30 and TRBJ2-1; 14 bases are shared with TRBD2. Germline V gene lookup returns CDR1 GTSNPN and CDR2 SVGIG (reference sequence). V lost 2 bases and J lost 6; bases outside the gene matches: 3. The length of the CDR3 is 15 residues. In DNA, the CDR3 is TGTGCCTGGAGTACGGGACTAGCGGGAGCCAATGAGCAGTTCTTC. Translation gives CAWSTGLAGANEQFF.

The V gene is TRBV28, the J gene TRBJ2-2; no clear D gene. Germline CDR1 and CDR2: MDHEN and SYDVKM. Trimming stripped 1 base from V and 1 base from J, with 10 bases between. The CDR3 extends over 16 amino acids. The CDR3 here is CASSLLVAQNTGELFF. Written as DNA, the CDR3 is TGTGCCAGCAGTTTATTGGTGGCACAGAACACCGGGGAGCTGTTTTTT. The whole variable domain, remainder taken from reference TRBV28 and TRBJ2-2, is DVKVTQSSRYLVKRTGEKVFLECVQDMDHENMFWYRQDPGLGLRLIYFSYDVKMKEKGDIPEGYSVSREKKERFSLILESASTNQTSMYLCASSLLVAQNTGELFFGEGSRLTVL.

This clone was detected only once. The chain uses TRBV18 and TRBJ2-7; possible D gene TRBD1, 6 bases. The CDR3 runs to 15 residues. Trimming removed 3 bases at V and 0 bases at J, with 12 bases between. Per germline, CDR1 KGHSH and CDR2 LQKENI. The CDR3 is CASSPVTGSSYEQYF. The DNA for the CDR3 is TGTGCCAGCTCACCCGTGACAGGAAGCTCCTACGAGCAGTACTTC.